This TCR beta chain was captured by sequencing in a study of beta chain features in type 1 diabetes. Study in general: There were approximately 100,000,000 sorted cells examined across all samples.

General study points: TCRB CDR3s were moderately but significantly shorter in Type 1 diabetes patients in all four CD4+ subsets. HLA effects on TCRB rearrangement stayed unresolved here.

This clone was seen more than once but under ten times. Its antigen is unidentified. This CDR3 is 14 amino acids long. J gave up 10 bases and V 6 bases, and 13 bases lay outside the gene matches. Per the germline V gene, CDR1 is SGHRS and CDR2 is YFSETQ. The whole isolated RNA underwent reverse transcription, so sequencing captured expressed TCRB transcripts. Sequencing used immunoSEQ multiplex PCR; TCRdb keeps in-frame clones, though not all of them. The sample consists of about 360,000 clones, roughly 13% of them appearing once. Sequencing was performed on naive CD4+ T cells from blood. This sequence joins TRBV5-1 and TRBJ2-3; 8 bases line up with TRBD1. The clonotype originates from a man aged 18 to 29 in good health. The CDR3 loop reads CASTPDRAEGAQYF. The DNA of the CDR3 is TGCGCCAGCACCCCGGACAGGGCAGAGGGGGCGCAGTATTTT.